This TCR beta chain emerged from a study of blood T cell repertoires in COVID-19. Study-wide context: The study drew acute and convalescent COVID-19 samples from the United States, Italy and Spain. The cDNA or gDNA used as material had been derived from T cells, B-cell-depleted T cells, or PBMCs.

The CDR3 spans 14 residues. The V gene's germline CDR1 is MNHEY and CDR2 SMNVEV (reference sequence). V lost 10 bases, J lost 3 bases, and 11 bases stayed unmatched. Methods used by the authors: Estimation of nucleated cell counts relied on the amplification of reference gene primers. Only in-frame clones appear in the TCRdb table, and some are missing; sequencing was by immunoSEQ multiplex PCR. V and J calls and clone size are copied from that table; D and trimming were computed from the DNA. The sample lists roughly 300,000 clones; around 85% were seen once. The TCR sequence derives from a human donor in a cohort sampled during active COVID-19. The rearrangement links TRBV27 to TRBJ2-7; the match to TRBD2 covers 8 bases. Sequences were obtained from peripheral blood. The CDR3 reads CATASGGSRYEQYF. CDR3 DNA: TGTGCCACGGCATCGGGAGGGTCTCGCTACGAGCAGTACTTC.